This TCR beta chain came from a study of T cells after yellow fever vaccination. Germline CDR1 and CDR2: LGHNA and YNFKEQ. The CDR3 has 15 residues. V dropped 0 bases and J dropped 0 bases, with 6 bases sitting between them. Study-wide findings and caveats: Abundant bulk-population clonotypes could contaminate the FACS-sorted repertoires. Peak timing came faster in the weaker secondary response, day 5 versus 15.

It was through 5'RACE template switching that TCR cDNA was made, with a universal primer site and UMIs added. TCRdb re-analysed the 5' RACE reads in MiXCR, keeping a single row per CDR3 protein. The sample carries around 340,000 distinct CDR3 sequences, approximately 9% recorded once. This clonotype was counted ten times or more. Its antigen is currently unknown. This specimen was PBMCs, taken on the day of the first yellow fever vaccination. The clonotype originates from a man between 18 and 35 years old who received the YFV17D yellow fever vaccine. This sequence joins TRBV4-2 and TRBJ2-1; D is unclear. CDR3 sequence (DNA): TGTGCCAGCAGCCAAGATGACGGCTCCTACAATGAGCAGTTCTTC. Its translation: CASSQDDGSYNEQFF.